This T cell receptor (beta chain) was sequenced for a study of PD-1 blockade in classical Hodgkin lymphoma (TCRdb year 2020). Study-wide context: Nivolumab dosing was 3 mg/kg intravenously every 2 weeks, continuing until either disease progression or unacceptable toxicity. A peripheral blood immune signature of response to PD-1 blockade in classical Hodgkin lymphoma was defined using TCR beta sequencing and CyTOF.

The Qiagen DNeasy kit was used to extract genomic DNA both from unsorted PBMCs and from the negatively selected CD4+ and CD8+ fractions. Amplification of TCR beta CDR3 regions was done by immunoSEQ multiplex PCR with primers that anneal to V and J segments. Amplification bias was minimized using a synthetic immune receptor repertoire, and residual bias was removed computationally after sequencing. Per the source publication's procedure: Custom Python scripts were used to quantify repertoire diversity as the Shannon entropy index. Unsorted, CD4+ and CD8+ repertoires were examined separately, except in combined analyses, for which CD4+ and CD8+ sequences were merged in silico. Clonal expansion was defined as at least a 2-fold frequency increase after treatment relative to C1D1, with a pseudocount of 0.5 for undetected baseline clones. Singleton clones were defined as clones with 0 or 1 copy at C1D1, and non-singleton clones were defined as clones with 2 or more copies. Clones expanded in unsorted samples were labelled as CD4+, CD8+ or unknown by matching protein sequences in sorted samples from the same patient. Wilcoxon tests on paired samples were used to test diversity changes from C1D1 to C4D1. TCRdb retrieved this table from immuneACCESS and kept in-frame rearrangements only. Not all clones are present; in checked studies, unresolved V genes account for under half, and no reason is known for the remainder. V and J calls and clone size are as listed in that table; D and trimming were resolved from the DNA. The sample includes just under 1,500 clones, with about 84% observed a single time. The ten largest clones take up 24% of the sample.

The CDR3 measures 13 amino acids from cysteine to phenylalanine. The sequence is cut down to CDR3 DNA, 39 bases in frame from base 1. The germline V gene (reference sequence) gives CDR1 as MNHNY and CDR2 as SVGAGI. V loses 6 bases, J loses 4 bases, and the germline ends lie 12 bases apart. As for this clone: This receptor's antigen is unknown. Per-base qualities were not stored, and no clone one base away is much larger.

The time point tag for this specimen amounts to: cycle 1 day 1 (C1D1), immediately before nivolumab initiation. All trial patients had relapsed after autologous stem cell transplantation, with cohorts A, B and C differing in prior brentuximab vedotin exposure. Using a Miltenyi CD8+ T cell isolation kit, CD8+ T cells were purified from thawed PBMCs through magnetic negative selection. The trial cohort included around 60 patients with relapsed/refractory classical Hodgkin lymphoma, and each patient had a best overall response of complete response, partial response or progressive disease. Single-agent nivolumab was administered to trial patients in the multi-cohort phase II CheckMate 205 trial. An independent review committee assessed best overall response by applying the 2007 International Working Group response criteria. Trial PBMCs were obtained immediately prior to nivolumab initiation (C1D1) and on therapy at cycle 2 day 1 and cycle 4 day 1. Peripheral blood was collected in 8 mL Vacutainer Cell Preparation Tubes, from which PBMCs were isolated by centrifugation and then cryopreserved. Purified CD4+ and CD8+ fractions were prepared only for cases with an additional available PBMC sample. Magnetically labelled cells were depleted on LS columns in a quadroMACS separator, and the flow-through was collected as the purified fraction.

Findings and caveats that apply to the study as a whole: Trial patients with a complete response had baseline diversity similar to that of newly diagnosed patients, while partial responders and progressors had significantly lower diversity. The study was restricted to a single clinical trial cohort, and the causes of repertoire differences, possibly disease activity or prior therapy, were left undefined. By C4D1, a significant rise was seen in CD4+ TCR diversity but not in CD8+ TCR diversity (p=0.0027 vs p=0.16), and the rise was most apparent among complete responders (p=0.02). Baseline TCR diversity was reported to be lower in newly diagnosed patients than in healthy donors and to be lower still in relapsed/refractory patients. Patients starting nivolumab less than 1 year after ASCT had lower diversity and were excluded from later analyses to avoid confounding by immune reconstitution.

The chain employs TRBV6-6 and TRBJ1-1; the D gene cannot be named for sure. The TCR originated in a human donor with classical Hodgkin lymphoma. Here the sequenced sample was CD8+ T cells from blood, taken at baseline. DNA sequence: TGTGCCAGCAGCCCTAGTACAGCCACTGAAGCTTTCTTT. It translates as CASSPSTATEAFF.